The next 10 T cell receptor beta chains were all read from a single sample in a study of blood T cells in healthy people across ages. Using a J-beta primer mix together with a sample-barcoded 5' primer, a second PCR was run for roughly 6 to 11 cycles. A single record per CDR3 protein comes from TCRdb applying MiXCR to the 5' RACE reads. The sample lists roughly 1.5 million distinct CDR3 sequences; approximately 43% were seen once. Sequenced material: blood. These receptors were taken from a woman aged 18-35 years in good health.

The genes are TRBV27 and TRBJ1-1; 7 bases line up with TRBD1. The J segment lost 4 bases and the V segment lost 6 bases, leaving 8 bases of the junction unmatched. The CDR3 length is 14 residues. Germline V gives CDR1 MNHEY, CDR2 SMNVEV (reference sequence). CDR3 protein: CASSYRQGFTEAFF. Written as DNA, the CDR3 is TGTGCCAGCAGCTATAGACAGGGTTTCACTGAAGCTTTCTTT.

This chain links TRBV7-2 with TRBJ2-1, with no clear D. Germline CDR1 is SGHTA and CDR2 is FQGNSA. Trimming removed 4 bases from V and 10 bases from J, with 17 bases in between. The CDR3 has 14 amino acids. The CDR3 spells CASSSDRKSYEQFF. CDR3 bases: TGTGCCAGCAGCTCTGATAGGAAATCCTACGAGCAGTTCTTC.

This clonotype was seen more than once but under ten times. The gene calls are TRBV20-1 and TRBJ2-7; perhaps TRBD2 as D (6 bases). The CDR3 has 15 residues. Trimming pared 3 bases from V and 2 bases from J, leaving 17 bases between. Germline CDR1 reads DFQATT; CDR2 reads SNEGSKA (reference sequence). This chain's CDR3 is CSASDLLAGTYEQYF. CDR3 nucleotides: TGCAGTGCTAGCGACCTACTGGCGGGGACCTACGAGCAGTACTTC.

V is TRBV6-1 and J is TRBJ2-4, with 7 nucleotides matching TRBD1. The J call may be wrong; the DNA end is better matched by TRBJ2-7. The CDR3 totals 13 residues. From germline, CDR1 is MNHNS and CDR2 SASEGT. CDR3 DNA: TGTGCCAGCAGGAACAGGGGAGCCCACGAGCAGTACTTC. This encodes CASRNRGAHEQYF.

This clonotype was counted a few times. V usage is TRBV7-8 and J usage is TRBJ2-7; D is ambiguous. The V gene lost 7 bases and the J gene lost 2 bases, with 6 bases spanning the gap. Germline V gene data show CDR1 as SGHVS and CDR2 as FQNEAQ. This CDR3 comprises 11 residues. Here the CDR3 DNA reads TGTGCCAGCACGCCAGCCTACGAGCAGTACTTC. This codes for CASTPAYEQYF. Full variable domain (rest looked up from reference TRBV7-8 and TRBJ2-7): GAGVSQSPRYKVAKRGQDVALRCDPISGHVSLFWYQQALGQGPEFLTYFQNEAQLDKSGLPSDRFFAERPEGSVSTLKIQRTQQEDSAVYLCASTPAYEQYFGPGTRLTVT.

J is TRBJ2-7 and V is TRBV14; 7 positions match TRBD1. This CDR3 has 14 amino acids. The trim removed 0 bases at V and 2 bases at J, leaving 1 base unmatched. Germline CDR1 and CDR2: SGHDN and FVKESK. In DNA form, the CDR3 reads TGTGCCAGCAGCCAAGAAAGGGGGCCCTACGAGCAGTACTTC. It codes for CASSQERGPYEQYF.

The chain recombines TRBV4-1 with TRBJ2-7, with D maybe TRBD1 (6 bases). CDR1 MGHRA and CDR2 YSYEKL come from the germline V gene. The CDR3 loop spans 15 amino acids. V was pared by 0 bases and J by 9 bases, with 18 bases between. CDR3 coding DNA: TGCGCCAGCAGCCAAGAAGGACGGGACACCGAAGGGCAGTACTTC. This sequence encodes CASSQEGRDTEGQYF.

The chain employs TRBV29-1 and TRBJ2-1; TRBD1 is a possible D gene (5 bases). This CDR3 spans 14 amino acids. Trimming left V 2 bases short and J 6 bases short, with 14 bases between. The germline V gene encodes CDR1 SQVTM and CDR2 ANQGSEA. The DNA for the CDR3 is TGCAGCGTTGAACTCAGGGAAATGGGCAATGAGCAGTTCTTC. Protein sequence: CSVELREMGNEQFF.

V usage is TRBV12-3 or TRBV12-4 and J usage is TRBJ2-1; possibly TRBD1 or TRBD2 for D (5 bases each). The CDR3 is made up of 15 amino acids. V was shortened by 5 bases and J by 5 bases, with 16 bases between the two germline ends. CDR3 nucleotide sequence: TGTGCCAGCAGTCCCGGACGGGGCAGGAACAATGAGCAGTTCTTC. Protein: CASSPGRGRNNEQFF.

The chain employs TRBV2 and TRBJ2-1; D tentatively reads TRBD1 or TRBD2 (7 bases each). Germline assignment: CDR1 SNHLY and CDR2 FYNNEI. CDR3 size: 13 residues. V lost 4 bases and J lost 8, with 12 bases in between. The chain's CDR3 is CASSGPGGDEQFF. In DNA form, the CDR3 reads TGTGCCAGCAGTGGACCAGGGGGGGATGAGCAGTTCTTC. Supplemented by reference TRBV2 and TRBJ2-1, the full variable domain reads EPEVTQTPSHQVTQMGQEVILRCVPISNHLYFYWYRQILGQKVEFLVSFYNNEISEKSEIFDDQFSVERPDGSNFTLKIRSTKLEDSAMYFCASSGPGGDEQFFGPGTRLTVL.